This T cell receptor beta chain was documented in a study of T cell repertoires in cytomegalovirus infection. Study overall: CMV infection and matching HLA type were both indicated by public TCR beta signatures.

One entry per CDR3 protein results from TCRdb running MiXCR on the reads. The table lists 85,000 to 130,000 distinct CDR3 sequences, less than 25% of them singletons. Trimming left V 6 bases short and J 0 bases short, with 11 bases between. This CDR3 has 14 amino acids. This TCR came from a human donor in good health (CMV status not recorded). Some clones in this sample may be carry-over from other donors' samples. Sequences were obtained from CD8+ T cells from PBMCs. The rearrangement links TRBV12-3 or TRBV12-4 to TRBJ1-1; D not resolved. CDR3 DNA: TGTGCCAGCAGGGACCGGGTAATGAACACTGAAGCTTTCTTT. Its translation is CASRDRVMNTEAFF.